This T cell receptor (beta chain) was sequenced for a study of Ad26.COV2.S vaccination and SARS-CoV-2 variants. Findings and limits, study-wide: The study found similar non-spike TCR breadth in vaccine and placebo recipients. Spike-specific TCR breadth in vaccine recipients exceeded that seen in placebo recipients. After vaccination, substantial breadth of spike-specific CD8+ and CD4+ responses was reported.

A note on this clone: The antigen remains undetermined.

Assay: immunoSEQ multiplex PCR; the TCRdb copy retains only in-frame clones and omits some. The sample includes around 86,000 clones, roughly 84% of them seen just once. V dropped 5 bases and J dropped 5 bases, with 13 bases sitting between them. In germline, CDR1 is SGHTA, CDR2 FQGNSA. The length of the CDR3 is 13 residues. The chain employs TRBV7-2 and TRBJ2-7; the D gene is possibly TRBD2 (5 bases). The sequence was obtained from a human donor who had recovered from COVID-19. Sequences were derived from peripheral blood, sampled after recovery from COVID-19. The CDR3 nucleotides are TGTGCCAGCAGCACTAGTTATGGAAACGAGCAGTACTTC. Amino acids: CASSTSYGNEQYF.